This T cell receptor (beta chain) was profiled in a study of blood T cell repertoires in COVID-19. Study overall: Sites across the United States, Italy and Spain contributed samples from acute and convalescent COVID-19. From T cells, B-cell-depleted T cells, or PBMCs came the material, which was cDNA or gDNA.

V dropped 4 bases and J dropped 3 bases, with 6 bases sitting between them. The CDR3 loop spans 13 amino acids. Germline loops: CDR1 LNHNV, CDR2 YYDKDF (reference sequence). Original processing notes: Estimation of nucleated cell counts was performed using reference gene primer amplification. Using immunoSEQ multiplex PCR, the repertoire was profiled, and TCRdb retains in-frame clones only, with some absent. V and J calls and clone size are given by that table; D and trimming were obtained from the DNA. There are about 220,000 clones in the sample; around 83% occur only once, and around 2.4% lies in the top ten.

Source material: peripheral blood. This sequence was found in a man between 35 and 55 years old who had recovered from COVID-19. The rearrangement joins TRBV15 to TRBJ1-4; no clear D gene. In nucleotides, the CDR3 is TGTGCCACCAGCATCCCAGCTAATGAAAAACTGTTTTTT. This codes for CATSIPANEKLFF.